The clone carrying this T cell receptor (beta chain) was seen a few times. TCRdb called the RT-PCR reads again in MiXCR, with one record for every CDR3 protein. In the table there are hundreds of thousands of distinct CDR3 sequences, about 10% of which are singletons. This sample is drawn from a study of response to subunit inactivated influenza vaccine. V dropped 0 bases and J dropped 0 bases, with 10 bases sitting between them. There are 16 residues in the CDR3. Germline loops: CDR1 MGHRA, CDR2 YSYEKL. The same specimen was also included in a second study, on T cells expressing NK-cell markers. This second study notes: Generation of TCR beta cDNA was performed by 5'RACE template switching incorporating UMIs.

Here the sequenced sample was PBMCs from blood, taken on the day of vaccination. This TCR derives from a man aged 50 to 59 who received an inactivated influenza vaccine. This chain joins TRBV4-1 and TRBJ2-3; D unclear. The CDR3 region has the DNA TGCGCCAGCAGCCAAGATCCAGTGTTTAGCACAGATACGCAGTATTTT. This gives the protein CASSQDPVFSTDTQYF.